These 15 T cell receptor beta chains were all obtained from the same sample, sequenced in a study of T cell responses to AZD1222 COVID-19 vaccine. Generated by immunoSEQ multiplex PCR, the TCRdb table keeps only in-frame clones and is missing some. The sample holds about 120,000 clones, approximately 88% seen once. The specimen comprised peripheral blood, sampled 28 days after the second AZD1222 dose. The origin of the receptors is an adult who received the AZD1222 COVID-19 vaccine.

This clone has a single count. The rearrangement links TRBV28 to TRBJ2-7; perhaps D is TRBD1 or TRBD2 (5 bases each). There are 16 residues in the CDR3. In germline, CDR1 is MDHEN, CDR2 SYDVKM. The germline V and J ends were trimmed by 5 bases and 0 bases, with 17 bases remaining between them. CDR3: CASSPLLGTDSYEQYF. The CDR3 nucleotides are TGTGCCAGCAGTCCCCTTCTCGGGACCGACTCCTACGAGCAGTACTTC.

This sequence joins TRBV6-5 and TRBJ1-2; tentative D call: TRBD1 (5 bases). Germline loops: CDR1 MNHEY, CDR2 SVGAGI. CDR3 length equals 14 residues. The germline V and J ends were trimmed by 2 bases and 8 bases, with 15 bases remaining between them. Written as DNA, the CDR3 is TGTGCCAGCAGTTACGGTCCAACAGGAAAGGGCTACACCTTC. This codes for CASSYGPTGKGYTF.

V gene TRBV18 combines with J gene TRBJ2-7; TRBD1 aligns across 10 bases. Germline V gene lookup returns CDR1 KGHSH and CDR2 LQKENI. The junction had 3 bases not matched to a gene; V was cut back by 3 bases and J by 4 bases. The CDR3 spans 14 residues. The CDR3 bases are TGTGCCAGCTCACCGGGACAGGGGATTTACGAGCAGTACTTC. Residues: CASSPGQGIYEQYF. Complete variable domain (other parts from reference TRBV18 and TRBJ2-7): NAGVMQNPRHLVRRRGQEARLRCSPMKGHSHVYWYRQLPEEGLKFMVYLQKENIIDESGMPKERFSAEFPKEGPSILRIQQVVRGDSAAYFCASSPGQGIYEQYFGPGTRLTVT.

This clone has just one count. This rearrangement joins TRBV18 to TRBJ2-2; 7 nucleotides agree with TRBD1. The germline V gene has CDR1 KGHSH and CDR2 LQKENI. This CDR3 has 16 residues. Unmatched junction bases numbered 7, after V lost 0 bases and J lost 6 bases. The CDR3 protein is CASSPPNRGYAGELFF. The CDR3 nucleotides read TGTGCCAGCTCACCACCGAACAGGGGTTACGCCGGGGAGCTGTTTTTT.

The rearrangement uses TRBV19 and TRBJ2-7; possibly TRBD2 for D (5 bases). Germline values: CDR1 LNHDA, CDR2 SQIVND (reference sequence). This CDR3 comprises 14 residues. V gave up 6 bases and J gave up 1 base, with 13 bases separating them. CDR3 residues: CASSLTDSSYEQYF. For the CDR3, the DNA is TGTGCCAGTAGCCTAACGGACTCGTCCTACGAGCAGTACTTC.

This CDR3 reads CASSRMGAGNTIYF. The CDR3 DNA is TGTGCCAGCAGTAGAATGGGGGCTGGAAACACCATATATTTT. The rearrangement links TRBV11-2 to TRBJ1-3; tentative D call: TRBD1 (5 bases). This CDR3 contains 14 residues. The germline CDR1 and CDR2 sequences are SGHAT and FQNNGV. V lost 6 bases, J lost 2 bases, and 11 bases lay in between.

The chain is built from TRBV4-3 and TRBJ2-2; possible D gene TRBD1, 6 bases. CDR1 is LGHNA, CDR2 YSLEER, per germline. Trimming removed 4 bases at V and 1 base at J, with 16 bases between. CDR3 size: 17 residues. The CDR3 loop is CASSRSRQDLNTGELFF. As DNA, the CDR3 is TGCGCCAGCAGCCGTTCCCGACAGGACTTGAACACCGGGGAGCTGTTTTTT.

This chain joins TRBV3-1 (or the pseudogene TRBV3-2) and TRBJ2-3; D is tentatively TRBD1 or TRBD2 (6 bases each). The V gene's germline CDR1 is LGHDT and CDR2 YNNKEL (reference sequence). This CDR3 is built from 17 residues. V lost 3 bases to trimming and J lost 0 bases, with 16 bases between them. The CDR3 coding sequence is TGTGCCAGCAGCCATGTACAGGGAGGAGTGAGCACAGATACGCAGTATTTT. Translation gives CASSHVQGGVSTDTQYF.

DNA of the CDR3: TGTGCCAGCAGCCAAGACCTGGGGCAGGGAAATAACTATGGCTACACCTTC. It yields the protein CASSQDLGQGNNYGYTF. The chain has TRBV3-1 (or the pseudogene TRBV3-2) and TRBJ1-2, with a weak D call TRBD1 (5 bases). Germline lookup yields CDR1 LGHDT and CDR2 YNNKEL (reference sequence). Between the trimmed V and J ends, which lost 0 bases and 1 base, there was a span of 15 bases. The CDR3 runs to 17 residues.

This chain joins TRBV24-1 and TRBJ2-1; 10 nucleotides line up with TRBD1. Germline V lookup: CDR1 KGHDR, CDR2 SFDVKD. V was clipped by 4 bases and J by 6 bases; unmatched bases: 11. There are 17 residues in the CDR3. In nucleotides, the CDR3 is TGTGCCACCAGTGACACTACCGGGACAGGGGAAGGCAATGAGCAGTTCTTC. Protein: CATSDTTGTGEGNEQFF.

The genes are TRBV7-8 and TRBJ2-1, with TRBD2 matching over 12 bases. V was clipped by 4 bases and J by 8 bases; unmatched bases: 3. Looked up from germline, CDR1 is SGHVS and CDR2 is FQNEAQ. The CDR3 length is 14 residues. CDR3 DNA: TGTGCCAGCAGCTCACTAGCGGGGGGCTATGAGCAGTTCTTC. Residues: CASSSLAGGYEQFF.

The gene calls are TRBV5-8 and TRBJ1-3, with D possibly being TRBD1 (6 bases). Germline CDR1 SGHTS, CDR2 YDEGEE. The CDR3 is 15 residues long. With 4 bases removed from V and 0 bases from J, the gap between germline ends came to 11 bases. The DNA of the CDR3 is TGTGCCAGCAGCGAAGGGACATCCTCTGGAAACACCATATATTTT. Protein: CASSEGTSSGNTIYF.

This clone was picked up one time. The chain is built from TRBV5-4 and TRBJ2-1; 11 bases map to TRBD2. Germline V gene sequence: CDR1 SGHNT, CDR2 YYREEE (reference sequence). The V and J ends lost 4 bases and 3 bases, in that order; junction bases with no gene match: 6. The CDR3 runs 16 residues. In nucleotides, the CDR3 is TGTGCCAGCAGCGGCCTAGCGGGGGGCCGCTACAATGAGCAGTTCTTC. It translates to CASSGLAGGRYNEQFF.

This clone was counted between two and nine times. The chain carries TRBV24-1 and TRBJ2-2; 8 bases map to TRBD2. Germline-derived CDR1 and CDR2 are KGHDR and SFDVKD. The CDR3 has 15 amino acids. J lost 7 bases, V lost 3 bases, and 6 bases had no gene match. CDR3 region: CATSDPREGIGELFF. Written as DNA, the CDR3 is TGTGCCACCAGTGATCCCCGGGAGGGTATCGGGGAGCTGTTTTTT.

This clone was observed a single time. DNA of the CDR3: TGTGCCAGCAGCTTGCGAAGCGCGATGAACACTGAAGCTTTCTTT. This translates into CASSLRSAMNTEAFF. The rearrangement joins TRBV5-4 to TRBJ1-1, with D unresolved. Germline V gene lookup returns CDR1 SGHNT and CDR2 YYREEE (reference sequence). The CDR3 extends over 15 amino acids. Trimming removed 1 base at V and 0 bases at J, with 10 bases between.